This paragraph reports one T cell receptor (beta chain). Its target is not known. The sample comes from a study of cytomegalovirus exposure and HLA in healthy donors. Regarding the study as a whole: The authors later found most CMV-associated TCR beta chains appeared HLA-restricted.

PCR employed 60 Vbeta and 13 Jbeta primers. Only in-frame clones appear in the TCRdb table, and some are missing; sequencing was by immunoSEQ multiplex PCR. There are 150,000 to 200,000 clones in the sample; around 80% occur only once, and 6% to 7.5% lies in the top ten. At the time of sampling, donors were nominally healthy, though unrecorded immune exposures were likely. The CDR3 is 12 residues long. CDR1 is SGHRS and CDR2 is YFSETQ in the germline V gene. V shed 5 bases and J shed 5 bases, with 9 bases lying between them. This chain connects TRBV5-1 to TRBJ2-3; D possibly corresponds to TRBD2 (5 bases). The sequence derives from a man aged 25-45 years in good health and CMV-seropositive. Sequencing was done on a sample of PBMCs. Here the CDR3 DNA reads TGCGCCAGCAGTATGGGAGAAGATACGCAGTATTTT. Translating gives CASSMGEDTQYF.